This T cell receptor beta chain was obtained from a study of OX40 agonist ivuxolimab in advanced cancers. Comment on this clone: Its antigen is unknown.

Study-level findings and limits: Both blood CD4+ and CD8+ T cells showed clonal growth by week 6 at 0.1 to 3.0 mg/kg.

This table comes from immunoSEQ multiplex PCR, and its TCRdb copy is limited to in-frame clones, with some not included. The sample holds 82,000 or so clones, roughly 85% seen once. Trimming at V came to 1 base and at J to 4 bases, leaving 11 bases not matched to a gene. Germline assignment: CDR1 SQVTM and CDR2 ANQGSEA. This CDR3 contains 16 residues. Autoimmune disease history or systemic immunosuppression meant exclusion. This chain connects TRBV29-1 to TRBJ2-3; 7 positions agree with TRBD2. This specimen was CD4+ or CD8+ T cells sorted from blood, taken in a trial of the OX40 agonist ivuxolimab. This sequence originates from an adult with an advanced solid tumor such as melanoma, head and neck, liver or kidney cancer. CDR3 sequence reads: CSVEGGMRLASDTQYF. The CDR3 region has the DNA TGCAGCGTTGAAGGGGGGATGCGACTAGCATCAGATACGCAGTATTTT.